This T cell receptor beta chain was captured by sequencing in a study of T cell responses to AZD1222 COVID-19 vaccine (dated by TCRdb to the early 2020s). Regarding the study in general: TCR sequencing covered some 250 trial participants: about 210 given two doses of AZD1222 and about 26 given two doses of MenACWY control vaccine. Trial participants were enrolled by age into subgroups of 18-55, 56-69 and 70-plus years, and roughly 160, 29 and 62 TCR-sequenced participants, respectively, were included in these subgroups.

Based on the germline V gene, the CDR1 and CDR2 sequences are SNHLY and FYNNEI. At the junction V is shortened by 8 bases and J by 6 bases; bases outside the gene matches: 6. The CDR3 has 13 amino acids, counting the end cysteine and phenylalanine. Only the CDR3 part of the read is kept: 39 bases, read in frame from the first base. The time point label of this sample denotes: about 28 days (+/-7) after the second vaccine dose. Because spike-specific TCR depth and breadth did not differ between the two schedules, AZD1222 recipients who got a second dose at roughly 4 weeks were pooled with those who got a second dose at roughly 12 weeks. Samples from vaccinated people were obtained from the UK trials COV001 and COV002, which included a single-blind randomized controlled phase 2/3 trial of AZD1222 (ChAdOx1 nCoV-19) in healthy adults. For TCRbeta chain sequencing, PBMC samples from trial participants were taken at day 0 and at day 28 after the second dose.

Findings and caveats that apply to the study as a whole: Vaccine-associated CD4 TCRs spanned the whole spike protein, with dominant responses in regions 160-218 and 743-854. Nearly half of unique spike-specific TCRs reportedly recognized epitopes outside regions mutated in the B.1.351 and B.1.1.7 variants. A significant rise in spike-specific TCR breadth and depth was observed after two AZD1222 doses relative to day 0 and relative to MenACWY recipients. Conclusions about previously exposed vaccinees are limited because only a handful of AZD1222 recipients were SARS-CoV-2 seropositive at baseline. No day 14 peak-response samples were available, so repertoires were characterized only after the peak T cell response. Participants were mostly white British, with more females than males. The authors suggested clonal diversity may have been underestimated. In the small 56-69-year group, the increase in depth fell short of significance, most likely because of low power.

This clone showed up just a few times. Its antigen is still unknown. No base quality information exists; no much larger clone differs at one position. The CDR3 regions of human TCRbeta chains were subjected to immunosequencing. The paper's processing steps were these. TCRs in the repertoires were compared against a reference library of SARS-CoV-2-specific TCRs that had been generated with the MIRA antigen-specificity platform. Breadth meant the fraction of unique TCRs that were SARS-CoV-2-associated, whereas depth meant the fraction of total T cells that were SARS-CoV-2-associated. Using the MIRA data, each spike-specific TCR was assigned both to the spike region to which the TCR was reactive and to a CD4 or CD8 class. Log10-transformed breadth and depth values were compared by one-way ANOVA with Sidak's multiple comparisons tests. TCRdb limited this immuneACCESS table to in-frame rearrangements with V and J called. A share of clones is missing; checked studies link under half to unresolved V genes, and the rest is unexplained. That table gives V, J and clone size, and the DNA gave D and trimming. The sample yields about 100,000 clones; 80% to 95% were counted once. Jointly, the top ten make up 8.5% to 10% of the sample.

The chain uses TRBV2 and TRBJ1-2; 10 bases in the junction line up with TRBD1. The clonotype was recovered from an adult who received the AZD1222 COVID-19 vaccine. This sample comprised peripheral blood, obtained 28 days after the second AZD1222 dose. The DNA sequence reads TGTGCCAGCTCTGCCGGGACAGGGGATGGCTACACCTTC. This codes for CASSAGTGDGYTF.